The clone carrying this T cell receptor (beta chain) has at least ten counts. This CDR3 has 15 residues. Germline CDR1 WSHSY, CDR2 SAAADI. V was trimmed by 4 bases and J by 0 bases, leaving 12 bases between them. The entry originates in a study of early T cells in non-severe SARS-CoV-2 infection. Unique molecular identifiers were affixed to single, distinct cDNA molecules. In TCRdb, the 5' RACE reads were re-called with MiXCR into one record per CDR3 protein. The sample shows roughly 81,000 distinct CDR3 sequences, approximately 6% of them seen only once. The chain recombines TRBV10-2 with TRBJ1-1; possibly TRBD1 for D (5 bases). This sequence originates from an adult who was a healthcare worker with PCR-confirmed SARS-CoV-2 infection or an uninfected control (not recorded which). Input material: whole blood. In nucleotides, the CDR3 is TGCGCCAGCAGTGGGGGGGGAACGGTGAACACTGAAGCTTTCTTT. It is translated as CASSGGGTVNTEAFF.